Shown below are 10 T cell receptor beta chains from a single sample sequenced in a study of shared T cell receptors in the human thymus. Only in-frame clones appear in the TCRdb table, and some are missing; sequencing was by immunoSEQ multiplex PCR. The profile covers approximately 730,000 clones, with approximately 83% appearing a single time and roughly 0.01% taken by the ten largest. Another study also made use of these data, one on human thymus T cells.

The sample was thymocytes. The receptors stem from a girl under three years old with a congenital heart defect.

The chain carries TRBV19 and TRBJ1-1, with D unresolved. The CDR3 covers 13 residues. The germline V gene encodes CDR1 LNHDA and CDR2 SQIVND (reference sequence). V gave up 5 bases and J gave up 1 base, with 8 bases separating them. The CDR3 DNA is TGTGCCAGTAGTGATGTTAGGAACACTGAAGCTTTCTTT. This gives the protein CASSDVRNTEAFF.

This clone was detected a few times. J is TRBJ2-7 and V is TRBV20-1; the D is unclear. In germline, CDR1 is DFQATT, CDR2 SNEGSKA (reference sequence). The CDR3 contains 8 residues. The V gene lost 3 bases and the J gene lost 9 bases, with 3 bases spanning the gap. CDR3 nucleotides: TGCAGTGCTAGCGGGCAGTACTTC. Amino acids: CSASGQYF.

The chain employs TRBV18 and TRBJ1-3; TRBD1 aligns across 10 bases. Germline V CDR1 and CDR2: KGHSH, LQKENI. Unmatched junction bases numbered 11, after V lost 3 bases and J lost 0 bases. CDR3 size: 19 residues. The CDR3 DNA follows: TGTGCCAGCTCACCGACAGGGGGCGGTGGAATAAGCTCTGGAAACACCATATATTTT. Translation: CASSPTGGGGISSGNTIYF. Using reference TRBV18 and TRBJ1-3 for the parts outside the CDR3, the full variable domain is NAGVMQNPRHLVRRRGQEARLRCSPMKGHSHVYWYRQLPEEGLKFMVYLQKENIIDESGMPKERFSAEFPKEGPSILRIQQVVRGDSAAYFCASSPTGGGGISSGNTIYFGEGSWLTVV.

This chain connects TRBV6-1 to TRBJ2-4, with D possibly matching TRBD1 (6 bases). Germline-derived CDR1 and CDR2 are MNHNS and SASEGT. Deletions cut 6 bases from V and 6 bases from J, with 12 bases between. The CDR3 extends over 13 amino acids. The CDR3 DNA reads as TGTGCCAGCAGGGAACAGGGCCCAAACATTCAGTACTTC. Translation: CASREQGPNIQYF.

J is TRBJ1-1 and V is TRBV18; no clear D. The germline V gene has CDR1 KGHSH and CDR2 LQKENI. The CDR3 has 16 amino acids. V gave up 5 bases and J gave up 1 base, with 17 bases separating them. CDR3 protein: CASSSPRESGNTEAFF. In nucleotides, the CDR3 is TGTGCCAGCTCATCCCCAAGAGAATCAGGGAACACTGAAGCTTTCTTT.

The chain links TRBV27 to TRBJ1-5, with no clear D. The V gene lost 3 bases and the J gene lost 5 bases, with 8 bases spanning the gap. Germline lookup yields CDR1 MNHEY and CDR2 SMNVEV (reference sequence). The length of the CDR3 is 13 residues. The CDR3 DNA sequence: TGTGCCAGCAGTTTTAATCGGGATCAGCCCCAGCATTTT. Translated: CASSFNRDQPQHF.

The CDR3, as DNA: TGTGCCAGCAGCTTGGCGGGACAGTCCTACGAGCAGTACTTC. It yields the protein CASSLAGQSYEQYF. The chain is built from TRBV5-4 and TRBJ2-7, with 7 positions matching TRBD1. J gave up 1 base and V 0 bases, and 1 base lay outside the gene matches. The CDR3 sequence is 14 residues long. Germline lookup yields CDR1 SGHNT and CDR2 YYREEE (reference sequence).

The genes are TRBV5-1 and TRBJ2-3; TRBD2 agrees at 8 bases. The V segment lost 2 bases and the J segment 1 base; nucleotides outside the gene matches: 12. From germline, CDR1 is SGHRS and CDR2 YFSETQ. The CDR3 sequence is 18 residues long. In DNA, the CDR3 is TGCGCCAGCAGCTTAGGAGCGGGGGCCGGAGGGGGCACAGATACGCAGTATTTT. Its protein product is CASSLGAGAGGGTDTQYF.

This rearrangement joins TRBV2 to TRBJ1-2, with 8 bases matching TRBD1. Trimming removed 8 bases from V and 6 bases from J; junction bases left unmatched: 14. CDR3 size: 15 residues. Germline CDR1 reads SNHLY; CDR2 reads FYNNEI. The CDR3 sequence is CASGTGSYSVDGYTF. The CDR3, as DNA: TGTGCCAGCGGGACAGGATCCTACTCAGTAGATGGCTACACCTTC.

This clone was found once. This sequence joins TRBV6-6 and TRBJ2-5; weak D call: TRBD1 (6 bases). The CDR3 contains 15 residues. The germline gives CDR1 MNHNY, CDR2 SVGAGI (reference sequence). V gave up 6 bases and J gave up 0 bases, with 14 bases separating them. The CDR3 reads CASRLRGFHQETQYF. The CDR3 DNA is TGTGCCAGCAGATTAAGGGGGTTCCACCAAGAGACCCAGTACTTC.